Here is one T cell receptor (beta chain) with its context. The data are from a study of blood T cell repertoires in COVID-19. TCRdb keeps only in-frame clones here, not all; method: immunoSEQ multiplex PCR. The table has 140,000 to 150,000 clones, 80% to 90% seen once. Input material: peripheral blood. This clonotype was obtained from a woman aged 55-70 years with active COVID-19.

CDR3 nucleotides: TGTGCCAGCAGCTTAGTCGGAGTGGCGGGAGGAGAGACCCAGTACTTC. Protein: CASSLVGVAGGETQYF. The chain combines TRBV7-6 with TRBJ2-5; TRBD2 matches at 8 bases. This CDR3 region has 16 residues. Germline CDR1 reads SGHVS; CDR2 reads FNYEAQ. V was pared by 1 base and J by 4 bases, with 8 bases of the junction left unmatched.